The clone carrying this T cell receptor beta chain was detected once. Its antigen is not known. Method: immunoSEQ multiplex PCR; TCRdb's copy keeps in-frame clones and lacks some. The sample holds approximately 350,000 clones, roughly 91% seen once. This record belongs to a study of Ad26.COV2.S vaccination and SARS-CoV-2 variants. Study background: The study gave Ad26.COV2.S intramuscularly, once or twice 56 days apart.

Regarding treatment: roughly 20 received Ad26.COV2.S at low or high dose, single or two shots; a few received placebo; per-sample allocation not given. Samples came from day 63 after the first vaccine or placebo injection. An Ad26 vector was used to express Wuhan-strain SARS-CoV-2 spike as the vaccine. Study results and limitations: Assessments of TCR breadth and depth may have underestimated the total T cell responses. Placebo and vaccine recipients had non-spike TCR breadth that was similar.

CDR3 length: 17 amino acids. The germline gives CDR1 SGHTS, CDR2 YDEGEE. V was shortened by 0 bases and J by 0 bases, with 15 bases between the two germline ends. This sequence was found in a person aged 18-65 years who received the Ad26.COV2.S COVID-19 vaccine or a placebo. The chain recombines TRBV5-8 with TRBJ2-5, with D perhaps TRBD1 (7 bases). Material: peripheral blood, obtained in a trial of Ad26.COV2.S vaccine versus placebo. The CDR3 sequence is CASSLGQGDSYQETQYF. The CDR3 nucleotides read TGTGCCAGCAGCTTGGGGCAGGGGGACTCGTACCAAGAGACCCAGTACTTC.